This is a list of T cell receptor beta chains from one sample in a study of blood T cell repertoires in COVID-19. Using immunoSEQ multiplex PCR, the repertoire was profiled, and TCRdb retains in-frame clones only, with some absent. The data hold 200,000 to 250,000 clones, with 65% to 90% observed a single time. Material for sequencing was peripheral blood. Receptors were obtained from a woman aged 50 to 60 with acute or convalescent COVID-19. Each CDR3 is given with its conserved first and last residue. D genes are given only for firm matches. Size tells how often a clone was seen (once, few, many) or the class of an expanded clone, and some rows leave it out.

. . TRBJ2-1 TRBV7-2 CASSLVPTGQFF TGTGCCAGCAGCTTAGTCCCGACAGGGCAGTTCTTC
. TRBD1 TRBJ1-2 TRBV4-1 CASSQTGVGTAFAGYTF TGCGCCAGCAGCCAGACAGGGGTCGGGACAGCTTTCGCTGGCTACACCTTC
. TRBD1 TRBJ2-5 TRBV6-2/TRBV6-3 CASSPRGQYQETQYF TGTGCCAGCAGCCCCAGGGGGCAATACCAAGAGACCCAGTACTTC
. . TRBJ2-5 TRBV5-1 CASSLPGKETQYF TGCGCCAGCAGCTTGCCGGGGAAAGAGACCCAGTACTTC
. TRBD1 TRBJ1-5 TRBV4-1 CASSQVGQYNQPQHF TGCGCCAGCAGCCAAGTGGGACAGTACAATCAGCCCCAGCATTTT
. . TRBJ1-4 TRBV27 CASSNHWNEKLFF TGTGCCAGCAGTAATCACTGGAATGAAAAACTGTTTTTT
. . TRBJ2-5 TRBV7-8 CASSRDGGLVETQYF TGTGCCAGCAGCCGGGATGGGGGCCTCGTAGAGACCCAGTACTTC
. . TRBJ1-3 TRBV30 CAWTARRLSGNTIYF TGTGCCTGGACGGCGAGGCGGCTCTCTGGAAACACCATATATTTT
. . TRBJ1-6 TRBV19 CGSGEPGNSPLHF TGTGGCTCAGGGGAACCGGGAAATTCACCCCTCCACTTT
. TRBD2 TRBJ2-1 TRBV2 CAITSGGVNGEQFF TGTGCCATCACCAGCGGGGGGGTAAATGGTGAGCAGTTCTTC
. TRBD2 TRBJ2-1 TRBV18 CASSPSSGGAYEQFF TGTGCCAGCTCACCATCTAGCGGGGGGGCCTATGAGCAGTTCTTC
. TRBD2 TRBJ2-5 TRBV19 CASSETWEGTPYF TGTGCCAGTAGTGAGACATGGGAGGGGACTCCGTACTTC
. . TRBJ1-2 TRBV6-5 CASSYTTGGLNGYTF TGTGCCAGCAGTTACACTACTGGAGGCCTGAATGGCTACACCTTC
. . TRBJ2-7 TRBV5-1 CASSLDRYEQYF TGCGCCAGCAGCTTGGACAGATACGAGCAGTACTTC
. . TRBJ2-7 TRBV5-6 CASSLGRRFYEQYF TGTGCCAGCAGCTTGGGCAGGAGGTTTTACGAGCAGTACTTC
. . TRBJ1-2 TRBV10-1 CASSVSLVRQLQLYGYTF TGCGCCAGCAGTGTCTCTCTTGTGCGGCAGTTACAACTCTATGGCTACACCTTC
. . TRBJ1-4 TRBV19 CASSTASTTNEKLFF TGTGCCAGTAGCACCGCTTCTACAACTAATGAAAAACTGTTTTTT
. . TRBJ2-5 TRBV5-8 CASSPKIVETQYF TGTGCCAGCAGCCCTAAGATCGTGGAGACCCAGTACTTC
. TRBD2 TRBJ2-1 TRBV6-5 CASSYRRSGGNEQFF TGTGCCAGCAGTTACCGCCGATCCGGGGGGAATGAGCAGTTCTTC
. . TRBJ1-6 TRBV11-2 CASSLDMGANSPLHF TGTGCCAGCAGCTTAGATATGGGGGCTAATTCACCCCTCCACTTT
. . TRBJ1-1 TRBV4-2 CASSRTDKYTEAFF TGTGCCAGCAGCCGGACAGACAAATACACTGAAGCTTTCTTT
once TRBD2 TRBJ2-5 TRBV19 CASVTTSGAQETQYF TGTGCCAGTGTAACGACTAGCGGGGCGCAAGAGACCCAGTACTTC
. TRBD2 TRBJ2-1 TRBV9 CASSYSSGGVNEQFF TGTGCCAGCAGCTATTCTAGCGGGGGGGTAAATGAGCAGTTCTTC
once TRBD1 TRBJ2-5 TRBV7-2 CASSRQGTQETQYF TGTGCCAGCAGTCGACAGGGGACCCAAGAGACCCAGTACTTC
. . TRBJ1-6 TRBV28 CASTNAGSNSPLHF TGTGCCAGCACCAACGCAGGGTCCAATTCACCCCTCCACTTT
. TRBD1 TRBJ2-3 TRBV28 CASSLRTGSLTDTQYF TGTGCCAGCAGTTTACGGACAGGGTCCCTCACAGATACGCAGTATTTT
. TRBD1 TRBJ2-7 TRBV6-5 CASRQGPSYEQYF TGTGCCAGCAGACAGGGGCCCTCATACGAGCAGTACTTC
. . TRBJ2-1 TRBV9 CASSLLDNEQFF TGTGCCAGCAGTCTCCTTGACAATGAGCAGTTCTTC
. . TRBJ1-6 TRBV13 CASSFDRYNSPLHF TGTGCCAGCAGCTTCGACAGATATAATTCACCCCTCCACTTT
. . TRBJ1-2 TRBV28 CASSLVGQGPIYGYTF TGTGCCAGCAGTTTAGTGGGTCAGGGGCCCATCTATGGCTACACCTTC
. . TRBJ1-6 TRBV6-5 CASNLGRGTSPLHF TGTGCCAGCAATTTGGGGAGAGGTACTTCACCCCTCCACTTT
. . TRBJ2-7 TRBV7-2 CASRQTNSYEQYF TGTGCCAGCAGACAGACTAACTCCTACGAGCAGTACTTC
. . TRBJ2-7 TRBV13 CASSSGGLEQYF TGTGCCAGCAGCTCAGGGGGGCTCGAGCAGTACTTC
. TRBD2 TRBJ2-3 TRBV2 CASSGASGSLSDTQYF TGTGCCAGCAGCGGGGCCAGCGGGAGTCTATCAGATACGCAGTATTTT
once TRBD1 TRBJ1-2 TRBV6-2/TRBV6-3 CASSAGQVVRGYTF TGTGCCAGCAGCGCAGGACAGGTCGTTCGTGGCTACACCTTC
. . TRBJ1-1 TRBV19 CASSITGNTEAFF TGTGCCAGTAGTATTACAGGGAACACTGAAGCTTTCTTT
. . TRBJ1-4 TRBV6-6 CASSYQGEKLFF TGTGCCAGCAGTTACCAGGGCGAAAAACTGTTTTTT
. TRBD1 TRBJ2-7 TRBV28 CASRNDRGEQYF TGTGCCAGCAGAAATGACAGGGGCGAGCAGTACTTC